The 20 T cell receptor beta chains in this list originate from one sample, sequenced in a study of blood T cell repertoires in COVID-19. Produced via immunoSEQ multiplex PCR; TCRdb's table is partial and in-frame only. The table has over 150,000 clones, 60% to 85% seen once; the top ten hold roughly 2.8%. Material for sequencing was peripheral blood. These TCRs come from a man in his sixties or seventies with acute or convalescent COVID-19.

In this sample, this clone turned up once. The V call is TRBV15, the J call TRBJ1-1; D remains ambiguous. CDR3 length: 15 residues. Germline V CDR1 and CDR2: LNHNV, YYDKDF (reference sequence). V lost 0 bases and J lost 1, with 9 bases in between. This chain's CDR3 is CATSRDLAGNTEAFF. The CDR3, as DNA: TGTGCCACCAGCAGAGATCTGGCGGGGAACACTGAAGCTTTCTTT.

The CDR3 region has the DNA TGTGCCAGCAGCTCCCAGGGGGCTAGGTATGGCTACACCTTC. Protein sequence: CASSSQGARYGYTF. J is TRBJ1-2 and V is TRBV5-4; 8 bases agree with TRBD1. With 3 bases clipped from V and 5 bases from J, the junction kept 6 bases outside the gene matches. The germline gives CDR1 SGHNT, CDR2 YYREEE (reference sequence). The CDR3 has 14 amino acids.

The J gene is TRBJ2-1, the V gene TRBV6-4, with 15 bases that match TRBD2. Germline trimming cut 2 bases from V and 1 base from J; bases unmatched to any gene: 12. There are 21 residues in the CDR3. Germline-derived CDR1 and CDR2 are MRHNA and SNTAGT. The CDR3 DNA reads as TGTGCCAGCAGTGACCACCCGGGACTAGCGGGGGGAGGGGCTTCCTACAATGAGCAGTTCTTC. Translating it yields CASSDHPGLAGGGASYNEQFF.

This chain joins TRBV21-1 and TRBJ2-3; the table's D gene call, TRBD2, was not cross checked with the DNA. TRBV21-1 is an annotated pseudogene. This CDR3 is built from 24 residues. CDR3 nucleotides: TGTGCCAGCAGCAAAGGTCCCTTCAGTGCCGGGACTGGGCGCCCTACGGCCTGCACAGATACGCAGTATTTT. Its protein product is CASSKGPFSAGTGRPTACTDTQYF.

The V gene is TRBV12-3 or TRBV12-4, the J gene TRBJ1-3; 7 bases align to TRBD1. The trim removed 6 bases at V and 7 bases at J, leaving 6 bases unmatched. CDR3 length: 13 amino acids. The CDR3 nucleotides read TGTGCCAGCAGGATTTTCAGGGGGAACACCATATATTTT. Protein product: CASRIFRGNTIYF.

CDR3 sequence reads: CASSPGTSGGVTQYF. The CDR3, as DNA: TGTGCCAGCAGCCCGGGGACTAGCGGGGGGGTGACCCAGTACTTC. The chain combines TRBV2 with TRBJ2-5, with 16 bases fitting TRBD2. This CDR3 is 15 amino acids long. J gave up 7 bases and V 6 bases, and 5 bases lay outside the gene matches. Per germline, CDR1 SNHLY and CDR2 FYNNEI.

This chain links TRBV15 with TRBJ2-3, with TRBD2 matching 8 bases. Germline V gene sequence: CDR1 LNHNV, CDR2 YYDKDF (reference sequence). The CDR3 extends over 16 amino acids. With V trimmed by 0 bases and J by 5 bases, 7 bases remained unmatched. CDR3 loop: CATSRELAGREDTQYF. CDR3 bases: TGTGCCACCAGCAGAGAGTTAGCGGGACGGGAAGATACGCAGTATTTT.

The chain links TRBV11-2 to TRBJ2-4; D uncertain. This CDR3 has 14 amino acids. Trimming left V 4 bases short and J 0 bases short, with 7 bases between. Germline CDR1 and CDR2: SGHAT and FQNNGV. This CDR3 reads CASSSRLAKNIQYF. The CDR3 nucleotides read TGTGCCAGCAGCTCCCGACTAGCCAAAAACATTCAGTACTTC.

This clone has only a few counts. The chain has TRBV14 and TRBJ1-1, with D perhaps matching TRBD1 (6 bases). CDR3 length equals 15 residues. Trimming pared 4 bases from V and 3 bases from J, leaving 15 bases between. Germline V gene sequence: CDR1 SGHDN, CDR2 FVKESK. The CDR3 region is CASSLRTGRDTEAFF. CDR3 nucleotide sequence: TGTGCCAGCAGCCTGCGCACAGGGAGAGACACTGAAGCTTTCTTT.

The table lists this clone with a count of one. One junction end does not reproduce the germline sequence, and a read error may be involved. The rearrangement uses TRBV7-7 and TRBJ2-1; 13 bases line up with TRBD2. CDR1 and CDR2 (germline): SSHAT, FNYEAQ (reference sequence). This CDR3 is 17 amino acids long. The CDR3 protein is CASSVGLAGAGYNEQFF. For the CDR3, the DNA is TGTGCTAGCAGCGTCGGACTAGCGGGAGCCGGGTACAATGAGCAGTTCTTC.

This clone was recorded once. The V gene is TRBV6-5, the J gene TRBJ2-5; a weak D match, TRBD1 (5 bases). CDR1 is MNHEY and CDR2 is SVGAGI in the germline V gene. Trimming stripped 0 bases from V and 5 bases from J, with 13 bases between. The CDR3 sequence is 15 residues long. CDR3 protein: CASSYSRDSWETQYF. The CDR3 coding sequence is TGTGCCAGCAGTTACTCCCGCGACAGCTGGGAGACCCAGTACTTC.

V is TRBV6-2 or TRBV6-3 and J is TRBJ2-1, with 7 nucleotides matching TRBD1. V lost 2 bases to trimming and J lost 4 bases; unmatched junction nucleotides: 5. The CDR3 is 15 amino acids. Germline loops: CDR1 MNHEY, CDR2 SVGEGT. CDR3 coding DNA: TGTGCCAGCAGTTACGACGGACAGGCTTACAATGAGCAGTTCTTC. Translating gives CASSYDGQAYNEQFF.

The J gene is TRBJ2-6, the V gene TRBV28; a possible D gene is TRBD1 (6 bases). V was pared by 5 bases and J by 2 bases, with 10 bases between. There are 15 residues in the CDR3. Germline V gene sequence: CDR1 MDHEN, CDR2 SYDVKM. The CDR3 loop reads CASSLGTTGANVLTF. The CDR3, as DNA: TGTGCCAGCAGTCTGGGGACAACTGGGGCCAACGTCCTGACTTTC.

The chain carries TRBV7-3 and TRBJ2-1, with 7 bases identical to TRBD2. J was trimmed by 5 bases and V by 2 bases; bases with no gene match: 9. This CDR3 comprises 16 residues. Germline V gene lookup returns CDR1 SGHTA and CDR2 FQGTGA. CDR3 sequence: CASSLFGGGNNNEQFF. The CDR3 nucleotides are TGTGCCAGCAGCTTATTTGGCGGGGGTAATAACAATGAGCAGTTCTTC.

The V call is TRBV24-1, the J call TRBJ2-2; 9 bases map to TRBD1. CDR1 and CDR2 from the germline V gene are KGHDR and SFDVKD. V gave up 3 bases and J gave up 6 bases; unmatched junction bases: 7. This CDR3 spans 16 amino acids. This chain's CDR3 is CATSDSTGGPAGELFF. The CDR3 DNA is TGTGCCACCAGTGATAGTACAGGGGGCCCGGCCGGGGAGCTGTTTTTT.

This clone appeared once. The chain recombines TRBV27 with TRBJ2-3; TRBD2 aligns across 11 bases. The CDR3 consists of 16 residues. V lost 0 bases and J lost 8; bases outside the gene matches: 7. Germline lookup yields CDR1 MNHEY and CDR2 SMNVEV (reference sequence). The CDR3 bases are TGTGCCAGCAGTTTATCGCTGACTAGCGGGGCGGGTACGCAGTATTTT. Translating gives CASSLSLTSGAGTQYF.

The chain carries TRBV10-1 and TRBJ1-1; D is ambiguous. The CDR3 is 13 amino acids. The germline V gene has CDR1 WNHNN and CDR2 SYGVQD (reference sequence). Trimming removed 2 bases from V and 0 bases from J, with 4 bases in between. The CDR3 sequence: CASSERVNTEAFF. CDR3 sequence (DNA): TGCGCCAGCAGTGAGCGGGTGAACACTGAAGCTTTCTTT.

The V gene is TRBV24-1, the J gene TRBJ2-1; D is unclear. V was shortened by 4 bases and J by 10 bases, with 22 bases between the two germline ends. The CDR3 covers 16 residues. The V gene's germline CDR1 is KGHDR and CDR2 SFDVKD. CDR3 region: CATSEPSYPQPAEQFF. The DNA for the CDR3 is TGTGCCACCAGTGAGCCCAGCTACCCCCAACCAGCGGAGCAGTTCTTC.

The V gene is TRBV24-1, the J gene TRBJ1-2; 7 bases match TRBD1. The length of the CDR3 is 15 residues. The J segment lost 4 bases and the V segment lost 2 bases, leaving 6 bases of the junction unmatched. Per the germline V gene, CDR1 is KGHDR and CDR2 is SFDVKD. The CDR3 sequence: CATSDSGGLGYGYTF. The CDR3 bases are TGTGCCACCAGTGATTCAGGGGGTCTTGGCTATGGCTACACCTTC.

V usage is TRBV19 and J usage is TRBJ1-1, with TRBD1 matching 8 bases. This CDR3 spans 16 amino acids. The V and J ends lost 6 bases and 1 base, in that order; junction bases with no gene match: 10. Germline V gene lookup returns CDR1 LNHDA and CDR2 SQIVND (reference sequence). The CDR3 coding sequence is TGTGCCAGTAGGCCCATAGACAGGGGCCAGAACACTGAAGCTTTCTTT. Residues: CASRPIDRGQNTEAFF.